This TCR beta chain comes out of a study of T cell responses to AZD1222 COVID-19 vaccine. The study, taken as a whole, reports: There were repertoire samples only from the period after the peak T cell response.

To note about this clone: Its antigen is unidentified.

Here immunoSEQ multiplex PCR was the method, and the copy in TCRdb shows in-frame clones only, minus some. The sample consists of approximately 140,000 clones, around nine tenths of them appearing once. Trimming took off 5 bases at V and 4 bases at J, with 19 bases between the two ends. CDR1 and CDR2 from the germline V gene are MNHEY and SMNVEV (reference sequence). The CDR3 sequence is 16 residues long. V is TRBV27 and J is TRBJ2-3, with TRBD2 as a possible D gene (7 bases). The clonotype was recovered from an adult in good health. Material: peripheral blood, obtained on day 0 of AZD1222 vaccination. CDR3 region: CASSARGAVGADTQYF. The DNA for the CDR3 is TGTGCCAGCAGTGCCCGGGGGGCGGTGGGGGCAGATACGCAGTATTTT.